This T cell receptor (beta chain) is from a study of CD4+ T cells in melanoma. Method: immunoSEQ multiplex PCR; TCRdb's copy keeps in-frame clones and lacks some. The sample holds 9,500 to 10,000 clones; roughly 70% are singletons and the top ten take around 24%. Deletions cut 5 bases from V and 3 bases from J, with 15 bases between. This CDR3 has 15 residues. From germline, CDR1 is SGHDT and CDR2 YYEEEE. About this clone: Antigen: not known.

Broader study findings: A reported correlation linked neoantigen-specific CD4+ T cells to CD8+, macrophage and B cell function. Neoantigen-specific CD4+ T cells in melanoma reportedly had diverse differentiation states.

The receptor was isolated from a human donor with melanoma. Material: cells from a culture (not recorded whether cultured in vitro). V gene TRBV5-6 combines with J gene TRBJ1-3; D is undetermined. CDR3 nucleotide sequence: TGTGCCAGCAGACCCCGGGGTATCGGTGGAAACACCATATATTTT. It codes for CASRPRGIGGNTIYF.